A selection of T cell receptor beta chains follows, all from one sample in a study of CD8 T cells in ankylosing spondylitis. TCRdb fed the 5' RACE reads into MiXCR, producing one record per CDR3 protein. The sample shows some 220,000 distinct CDR3 sequences, under 12% of them seen only once. Source material: blood, either unsorted or a sorted T cell fraction (not recorded which). The receptors originated from a male donor with ankylosing spondylitis or in good health (not recorded which). Each CDR3 is given without its conserved first and last residue. The D gene is left open where the match is weak.

d_call	j_call	v_call	cdr3_aa
TRBD2	TRBJ2-3	TRBV12-3/TRBV12-4	ASSSWTRWGADTQY
TRBD2	TRBJ2-7	TRBV10-3	AISESTSGAMLEQY
TRBD2	TRBJ2-3	TRBV7-2	ASSLARGGLGDTQY
TRBD2	TRBJ2-5	TRBV4-2	ASSQVTSGAETQY
-	TRBJ2-7	TRBV11-3	ASSLDISREQY
TRBD2	TRBJ2-2	TRBV30	AWIPPGGYGELF
-	TRBJ1-2	TRBV30	AWSGGTVYGYT
TRBD2	TRBJ2-2	TRBV2	ASKVRLAGGAGELF
-	TRBJ1-6	TRBV20-1	SALRGGSPLH
-	TRBJ2-3	TRBV5-1	ASSQRTGLTDTQY
-	TRBJ2-7	TRBV21-1	ASSKRVAGGLKDYEQY
TRBD2	TRBJ2-2	TRBV29-1	SVLAGGRLGTGELF
TRBD1	TRBJ1-2	TRBV29-1	SVPLMGQGNGYT
TRBD2	TRBJ2-7	TRBV4-2	ASSQTSGNYEQY
-	TRBJ1-5	TRBV4-2	ASSQEYSYSNQPQH
-	TRBJ1-3	TRBV7-2	ASSRTGRSGNTIY
-	TRBJ2-5	TRBV5-6	ASSQILGRFQETQY
-	TRBJ1-4	TRBV20-1	SARDPRIGEKLF
-	TRBJ2-5	TRBV5-1	ASSLAGRTSGWTQY
-	TRBJ1-1	TRBV12-3/TRBV12-4	ASSVKANTEAF
-	TRBJ1-1	TRBV12-3/TRBV12-4	ASSLGPREAF
-	TRBJ2-2	TRBV6-1	ASKGTLENTGELF
TRBD2	TRBJ2-7	TRBV9	ASSVGTSVYEQY
-	TRBJ2-7	TRBV3-1	ASSQGERFAYEQY
TRBD2	TRBJ2-1	TRBV7-9	ASSSGPIAGARNEQF
-	TRBJ1-2	TRBV10-3	AILPQESNYGYT
TRBD1	TRBJ1-1	TRBV6-2/TRBV6-3	ASRPLFAGGTEAF
TRBD1	TRBJ2-3	TRBV5-5	ASSLFRGGQGRTDTQY
-	TRBJ2-2	TRBV3-1	ASSQDPGGTGELF
TRBD2	TRBJ2-1	TRBV5-1	ASTVGTSGYNEQF
TRBD1	TRBJ2-2	TRBV3-1	ASSKGDRFTGELF
TRBD1	TRBJ1-5	TRBV30	ARSAEQGWDQPQH
-	TRBJ2-5	TRBV10-3	ATFSRESETQY
-	TRBJ1-1	TRBV2	ASSEVLRSTEAF
-	TRBJ2-3	TRBV10-3	AISEWGGITDTQY
-	TRBJ2-6	TRBV5-1	ASSFTVSSSGANVLT
TRBD2	TRBJ2-5	TRBV15	ATSSRGGSETQY